This entry is about one T cell receptor (beta chain). Method: immunoSEQ multiplex PCR; TCRdb's copy keeps in-frame clones and lacks some. The data show almost 25,000 clones, 87% seen once. The sample is drawn from a study of blood T cell dynamics during melanoma immunotherapy. Study-level information: First-line therapy was either pembrolizumab or nivolumab with ipilimumab for metastatic melanoma.

Time point in this sample: pre-treatment baseline. The V and J ends lost 4 bases and 8 bases respectively, with 11 bases between them. There are 12 residues in the CDR3. Germline CDR1 SGHDN, CDR2 FVKESK. The sequence was obtained from a human donor with melanoma. The chain has TRBV14 and TRBJ1-1; D is ambiguous. Sequencing used blood, obtained from a patient treated with checkpoint blockade. CDR3 sequence: CASSRGLSEAFF. CDR3 nucleotide sequence: TGTGCCAGCAGCCGCGGCCTAAGCGAAGCTTTCTTT.